A single sample is the source of the 31 T cell receptor beta chains below, sequenced in a study of blood T cell repertoires in COVID-19. Data came from immunoSEQ multiplex PCR; TCRdb stores just in-frame clones and leaves some out. Seen here are a few hundred thousand clones, more than 65% observed once, and the top ten hold about 1.4%. The specimen sequenced was peripheral blood. The origin of the receptors is a woman aged 40-49 years who had recovered from COVID-19.

The genes are TRBV4-1 and TRBJ2-1; 7 nucleotides match TRBD2. Germline lookup yields CDR1 MGHRA and CDR2 YSYEKL. CDR3 length: 14 amino acids. Trimming removed 5 bases from V and 4 bases from J; junction bases left unmatched: 5. CDR3 coding DNA: TGCGCCAGCAGCGTCGGGGAGGGGTACAATGAGCAGTTCTTC. It encodes CASSVGEGYNEQFF.

The genes are TRBV9 and TRBJ1-1; D not resolved. Trimming took off 0 bases at V and 0 bases at J, with 6 bases between the two ends. The CDR3 length is 14 residues. Germline CDR1 reads SGDLS; CDR2 reads YYNGEE. The CDR3 protein is CASSVVQMNTEAFF. The DNA of the CDR3 is TGTGCCAGCAGCGTAGTGCAGATGAACACTGAAGCTTTCTTT.

This clone was seen just once. This chain links TRBV9 with TRBJ2-1; TRBD1 agrees at 11 bases. CDR1 SGDLS and CDR2 YYNGEE come from the germline V gene. Trimming cost V 4 bases and J 6 bases; bases outside gene matches: 3. This CDR3 is 14 amino acids long. The chain's CDR3 is CASSSGTGGNEQFF. The CDR3 region has the DNA TGTGCCAGCAGCTCCGGGACAGGGGGCAATGAGCAGTTCTTC.

The chain recombines TRBV5-1 with TRBJ2-7; TRBD1 agrees at 7 bases. V lost 7 bases, J lost 3 bases, and 4 bases stayed unmatched. The CDR3 is made up of 12 amino acids. Germline V gives CDR1 SGHRS, CDR2 YFSETQ. CDR3: CASRDSRYEQYF. For the CDR3, the DNA is TGCGCCAGCCGGGACAGCCGCTACGAGCAGTACTTC.

V and J are TRBV18 and TRBJ2-7, with D possibly matching TRBD1 (5 bases). V dropped 4 bases and J dropped 4 bases, with 11 bases sitting between them. The CDR3 has 13 residues. Germline-derived CDR1 and CDR2 are KGHSH and LQKENI. Written as DNA, the CDR3 is TGTGCCAGCTCACAGGGGATGGGGTACGAGCAGTACTTC. It specifies CASSQGMGYEQYF.

This sequence joins TRBV7-9 and TRBJ1-2; D not resolved. The germline V gene encodes CDR1 SEHNR and CDR2 FQNEAQ (reference sequence). The CDR3 sequence is 12 residues long. V was pared by 5 bases and J by 6 bases, with 10 bases between. DNA of the CDR3: TGTGCCAGCAGCCAAGACATCAATGGCTACACCTTC. It codes for CASSQDINGYTF.

In DNA form, the CDR3 reads TGTGCCAGCAGCCTCCGGGATGGAGGGGGCATCGGAGAGACCCAGTACTTC. It specifies CASSLRDGGGIGETQYF. The V gene is TRBV7-9, the J gene TRBJ2-5; D perhaps matches TRBD1 (7 bases). The length of the CDR3 is 17 residues. Trimming cost V 5 bases and J 4 bases, with 23 bases left between them. Germline V gene data show CDR1 as SEHNR and CDR2 as FQNEAQ (reference sequence).

The V call is TRBV6-2 or TRBV6-3, the J call TRBJ2-1; 9 positions agree with TRBD2. V dropped 5 bases and J dropped 0; count of bases not matched to a gene: 5. CDR1 and CDR2 from the germline V gene are MNHEY and SVGEGT. This CDR3 is 16 amino acids long. The CDR3 loop is CASSPRAGGSYNEQFF. Written as DNA, the CDR3 is TGTGCCAGCAGTCCGCGAGCGGGGGGCTCCTACAATGAGCAGTTCTTC.

The chain recombines TRBV7-2 with TRBJ1-6; a weak D match, TRBD1 (5 bases). This CDR3 spans 13 amino acids. In germline, CDR1 is SGHTA, CDR2 FQGNSA. V was cut by 5 bases and J by 5 bases, with 7 bases left in between. As DNA, the CDR3 is TGTGCCAGCAGCCCACAGGATAATTCACCCCTCCACTTT. Amino acids: CASSPQDNSPLHF.

The chain is built from TRBV29-1 and TRBJ1-6; 7 bases align to TRBD1. Trimming at V came to 5 bases and at J to 3 bases, leaving 7 bases not matched to a gene. The CDR3 has 15 amino acids. Germline V gene lookup returns CDR1 SQVTM and CDR2 ANQGSEA. The CDR3 sequence is CSVRVGDSYNSPLHF. The DNA for the CDR3 is TGCAGCGTTCGTGTAGGGGACAGCTATAATTCACCCCTCCACTTT.

The chain uses TRBV7-2 and TRBJ2-7; weak D call: TRBD2 (5 bases). The germline V gene encodes CDR1 SGHTA and CDR2 FQGNSA. CDR3 size: 14 residues. V gave up 3 bases and J gave up 5 bases, with 14 bases separating them. This CDR3 is CASSFKWSGNEQYF. CDR3 DNA: TGTGCCAGCAGCTTCAAATGGTCCGGGAACGAGCAGTACTTC.

V gene TRBV4-3 combines with J gene TRBJ1-2, with 8 bases identical to TRBD1. Germline V gene data show CDR1 as LGHNA and CDR2 as YSLEER. The CDR3 sequence is 15 residues long. V trimming: 4 bases; J trimming: 4 bases; junction bases outside the gene matches: 8. The CDR3 region is CASSPGTGGIYGYTF. The DNA for the CDR3 is TGCGCCAGCAGCCCCGGGACAGGAGGAATCTATGGCTACACCTTC.

The chain joins TRBV2 to TRBJ2-4; 11 bases map to TRBD2. V trimming: 2 bases; J trimming: 8 bases; junction bases outside the gene matches: 5. This CDR3 is 15 amino acids long. CDR1 is SNHLY, CDR2 FYNNEI, per germline. CDR3: CASSELAGGADIQYF. The CDR3 coding sequence is TGTGCCAGCAGTGAACTAGCGGGGGGCGCGGACATTCAGTACTTC.

The rearrangement uses TRBV30 and TRBJ1-1, with a possible D match to TRBD1 (5 bases). The CDR3 has 9 residues. V dropped 3 bases and J dropped 13 bases, with 9 bases sitting between them. The germline gives CDR1 GTSNPN, CDR2 SVGIG (reference sequence). The CDR3 DNA reads as TGTGCCTGGAGCCTCAGGGTTTTCTTT. It codes for CAWSLRVFF. The complete variable domain, with remaining parts taken from reference TRBV30 and TRBJ1-1, reads SQTIHQWPATLVQPVGSPLSLECTVEGTSNPNLYWYRQAAGRGLQLLFYSVGIGQISSEVPQNLSASRPQDRQFILSSKKLLLSDSGFYLCAWSLRVFFGQGTRLTVV.

This clone occurred once. V is TRBV12-3 or TRBV12-4 and J is TRBJ2-7; tentative D call: TRBD1 (5 bases). This CDR3 has 12 amino acids. The V and J ends lost 3 bases and 6 bases respectively, with 9 bases between them. The CDR3 here is CASSLEGVEQYF. The CDR3 DNA reads TGTGCCAGCAGTTTGGAAGGGGTCGAGCAGTACTTC.

The gene calls are TRBV20-1 and TRBJ1-1, with D possibly matching TRBD1 (5 bases). The CDR3 covers 13 residues. Germline V gene data show CDR1 as DFQATT and CDR2 as SNEGSKA (reference sequence). The V end was cut by 3 bases, the J end by 2 bases, with 10 bases between. CDR3 residues: CSASPGINTEAFF. CDR3 sequence (DNA): TGCAGTGCTAGTCCAGGGATCAACACTGAAGCTTTCTTT.

V gene TRBV18 combines with J gene TRBJ1-5; D is ambiguous. This CDR3 is built from 13 residues. CDR1 and CDR2 from the germline V gene are KGHSH and LQKENI. V lost 6 bases and J 5 bases, leaving 11 bases between the germline ends. The DNA for the CDR3 is TGTGCCAGCTCCAACTTTCAAGATCAGCCCCAGCATTTT. It translates to CASSNFQDQPQHF.

The V and J genes are TRBV4-3 and TRBJ2-1, with TRBD1 matching 7 bases. In germline, CDR1 is LGHNA, CDR2 YSLEER. V gave up 4 bases and J gave up 0 bases; unmatched junction bases: 3. This CDR3 region has 15 residues. The CDR3 sequence is CASSPDRASYNEQFF. The CDR3 region has the DNA TGCGCCAGCAGCCCCGACAGGGCCTCCTACAATGAGCAGTTCTTC.

This clone showed up just a few times. This chain uses TRBV4-1 with TRBJ1-2; weak D call: TRBD1 (5 bases). The V and J ends lost 3 bases and 0 bases respectively, with 14 bases between them. This CDR3 region has 16 residues. Germline CDR1 reads MGHRA; CDR2 reads YSYEKL. CDR3 protein: CASSHPRGVTNYGYTF. The CDR3 nucleotides read TGCGCCAGCAGCCATCCGCGGGGGGTGACTAACTATGGCTACACCTTC.

The chain is built from TRBV5-6 and TRBJ2-7; D is perhaps TRBD2 (6 bases). V was pared by 3 bases and J by 0 bases, with 10 bases between. Germline V gene data show CDR1 as SGHDT and CDR2 as YYEEEE. The CDR3 is 14 residues long. DNA of the CDR3: TGTGCCAGCAGCTGGGAGGCAGCCTCCTACGAGCAGTACTTC. Translating it yields CASSWEAASYEQYF.

V is TRBV29-1 and J is TRBJ1-1; D not resolved. From germline, CDR1 is SQVTM and CDR2 ANQGSEA. This CDR3 region has 13 residues. Trimming removed 4 bases at V and 0 bases at J, with 9 bases between. CDR3: CSVGGLLNTEAFF. The CDR3, as DNA: TGCAGCGTTGGCGGACTGTTGAACACTGAAGCTTTCTTT. The variable domain in full, completed from reference TRBV29-1 and TRBJ1-1, reads SAVISQKPSRDICQRGTSLTIQCQVDSQVTMMFWYRQQPGQSLTLIATANQGSEATYESGFVIDKFPISRPNLTFSTLTVSNMSPEDSSIYLCSVGGLLNTEAFFGQGTRLTVV.

The chain is built from TRBV4-3 and TRBJ2-3; D ambiguous. Trimming cost V 0 bases and J 0 bases, with 16 bases left between them. The length of the CDR3 is 18 residues. Germline values: CDR1 LGHNA, CDR2 YSLEER. The CDR3 bases are TGCGCCAGCAGCCAAGAGTGGCAAGGCGGAGCTAGCACAGATACGCAGTATTTT. This sequence encodes CASSQEWQGGASTDTQYF.

The CDR3: CASSPLGRGELETQYF. The CDR3 DNA sequence: TGTGCCAGCAGCCCCTTGGGCAGGGGAGAACTGGAGACCCAGTACTTC. The chain links TRBV7-9 to TRBJ2-5, with TRBD1 as a possible D gene (6 bases). Per germline, CDR1 SEHNR and CDR2 FQNEAQ (reference sequence). V was trimmed by 5 bases and J by 5 bases, leaving 21 bases between them. This CDR3 spans 16 amino acids. Using reference TRBV7-9 and TRBJ2-5 for the parts outside the CDR3, the full variable domain is DTGVSQNPRHKITKRGQNVTFRCDPISEHNRLYWYRQTLGQGPEFLTYFQNEAQLEKSRLLSDRFSAERPKGSFSTLEIQRTEQGDSAMYLCASSPLGRGELETQYFGPGTRLLVL.

CDR3 sequence (DNA): TGTGCCAGCAGTGAAGCTGGGGGCCCCGGGGAGCTGTTTTTT. Translated, it gives CASSEAGGPGELFF. This chain joins TRBV2 and TRBJ2-2; D may be TRBD1 (6 bases). The germline CDR1 and CDR2 sequences are SNHLY and FYNNEI. CDR3 length: 14 amino acids. V was clipped by 0 bases and J by 6 bases, with 8 bases between them. Based on the CDR3 plus reference TRBV2 and TRBJ2-2, the full variable domain is EPEVTQTPSHQVTQMGQEVILRCVPISNHLYFYWYRQILGQKVEFLVSFYNNEISEKSEIFDDQFSVERPDGSNFTLKIRSTKLEDSAMYFCASSEAGGPGELFFGEGSRLTVL.

The rearrangement links TRBV7-2 to TRBJ1-5, with D possibly being TRBD1 (6 bases). This CDR3 comprises 16 residues. CDR1 is SGHTA, CDR2 FQGNSA, per germline. The V gene lost 5 bases and the J gene lost 7 bases, with 21 bases spanning the gap. The DNA for the CDR3 is TGTGCCAGCAGCGTACTCGGGTCGCTTAGGGGGCAGCCCCAGCATTTT. Encoded protein: CASSVLGSLRGQPQHF. The full variable domain, its missing parts supplied by reference TRBV7-2 and TRBJ1-5, is GAGVSQSPSNKVTEKGKDVELRCDPISGHTALYWYRQSLGQGLEFLIYFQGNSAPDKSGLPSDRFSAERTGGSVSTLTIQRTQQEDSAVYLCASSVLGSLRGQPQHFGDGTRLSIL.

J is TRBJ2-1 and V is TRBV12-3 or TRBV12-4; 7 nucleotides agree with TRBD1. With V trimmed by 8 bases and J by 5 bases, 6 bases remained unmatched. The CDR3 consists of 13 residues. The CDR3 nucleotides read TGTGCCAGCGGTAGACAGGGCAACAATGAGCAGTTCTTC. It encodes CASGRQGNNEQFF.

This clone has only one observation. The gene calls are TRBV5-6 and TRBJ1-2; no firm D call. Trimming removed 3 bases from V and 2 bases from J, with 5 bases in between. Germline loops: CDR1 SGHDT, CDR2 YYEEEE. The CDR3 runs 12 residues. The CDR3 spells CASSSGNYGYTF. In nucleotides, the CDR3 is TGTGCCAGCAGCTCCGGGAACTATGGCTACACCTTC. Together with reference TRBV5-6 and TRBJ1-2, the CDR3 gives the full variable domain: DAGVTQSPTHLIKTRGQQVTLRCSPKSGHDTVSWYQQALGQGPQFIFQYYEEEERQRGNFPDRFSGHQFPNYSSELNVNALLLGDSALYLCASSSGNYGYTFGSGTRLTVV.

The rearrangement uses TRBV7-8 and TRBJ1-5, with 7 bases lining up with TRBD1. Germline V gives CDR1 SGHVS, CDR2 FQNEAQ. This CDR3 is 16 amino acids long. With V trimmed by 5 bases and J by 1 base, 8 bases remained unmatched. The CDR3 reads CASSEYRDSSNQPQHF. For the CDR3, the DNA is TGTGCCAGCAGCGAATACCGGGACAGCAGCAATCAGCCCCAGCATTTT.

This chain joins TRBV19 and TRBJ2-7; weak D call: TRBD1 (6 bases). The length of the CDR3 is 12 residues. V dropped 5 bases and J dropped 9 bases, with 14 bases sitting between them. Germline CDR1 reads LNHDA; CDR2 reads SQIVND (reference sequence). CDR3 sequence: CASSAAQGPQYF. CDR3 coding DNA: TGTGCCAGTAGTGCGGCACAGGGACCGCAGTACTTC.

This chain connects TRBV4-3 to TRBJ1-4; the D gene is possibly TRBD1 (6 bases). Germline CDR1 is LGHNA and CDR2 is YSLEER. This CDR3 has 14 amino acids. V was cut by 4 bases and J by 5 bases, with 11 bases left in between. CDR3 region: CASSPGTRNEKLFF. CDR3 in DNA: TGCGCCAGCAGCCCCGGGACAAGAAATGAAAAACTGTTTTTT.

The V and J genes are TRBV7-2 and TRBJ1-2, with D tentatively TRBD1 (6 bases). In germline, CDR1 is SGHTA, CDR2 FQGNSA. Trimming took 4 bases from V and 7 from J, leaving 7 bases between them. The length of the CDR3 is 11 residues. The CDR3 sequence is CASSYRVGYTF. The CDR3 DNA is TGTGCCAGCAGCTACAGGGTTGGCTACACCTTC.